The entry below describes one TCR beta chain. Antigen: not known. An end of the junction differs from the germline gene, which may be a read error. This entry is derived from a study of regulatory T cells in long-lasting Graves disease. In germline, CDR1 is SGHKS, CDR2 YYEKEE (reference sequence). The CDR3 extends over 20 amino acids. Broader study findings: Persistent disease was characterized by preferential usage of TRBV28, TRBJ1-2 and TRBJ2-5. Those with persistent disease had in common more public clonotypes (about 3,000) than new patients (966).

Time point described: persistent/refractory GD, antithyroid drugs over 5 years with positive TRAb. Preparation of the TCR library used RNA extracted from PBMCs. The diagnosis of Graves' disease used American Thyroid Association guidelines. Combining iRepertoire HTBI primers with Arm-PCR of CDR3 regions, the authors built TCR beta libraries. TCRdb redid the calling of the multiplex PCR reads with MiXCR, one entry per CDR3 protein. This sample yields 450,000 or so distinct CDR3 sequences, of which around 21% are seen a single time; approximately 7.8% belongs to the top ten. This TCR came from a female donor with Graves disease. The sample in question was peripheral blood mononuclear cells (PBMCs), obtained when the disease was refractory, from a patient treated with antithyroid drugs. The chain joins TRBV5-5 to TRBJ2-6; perhaps TRBD1 as D (6 bases). CDR3 sequence (DNA): TGCGCCAGCAGCCTCCGTGGACAGACCCCTATCCTCTCTGGGGCCAACGTCCTGACTTTC. It specifies CASSLRGQTPILSGANVLTF.